These 22 T cell receptor beta chains were sequenced from one sample in a study of blood T cell repertoires in COVID-19. TCRdb's copy holds only in-frame clones and misses some; the assay was immunoSEQ multiplex PCR. The sample includes about 180,000 clones, 89% of them seen just once. The sample comprised peripheral blood. The receptors here all came from a man aged 18 to 30 who had recovered from COVID-19.

The CDR3 bases are TGTGCCAGTAGCGGTTCCAAGAACACTGAAGCTTTCTTT. Its protein is CASSGSKNTEAFF. This rearrangement joins TRBV19 to TRBJ1-1; D is unresolved. This CDR3 has 13 residues. Between the trimmed V and J ends, which lost 6 bases and 1 base, there was a span of 9 bases. Germline V lookup: CDR1 LNHDA, CDR2 SQIVND (reference sequence). The variable domain in full, completed from reference TRBV19 and TRBJ1-1, reads DGGITQSPKYLFRKEGQNVTLSCEQNLNHDAMYWYRQDPGQGLRLIYYSQIVNDFQKGDIAEGYSVSREKKESFPLTVTSAQKNPTAFYLCASSGSKNTEAFFGQGTRLTVV.

The gene calls are TRBV28 and TRBJ2-7, with no clear D. This CDR3 has 15 amino acids. V was shortened by 4 bases and J by 7 bases, with 20 bases between the two germline ends. Germline CDR1 is MDHEN and CDR2 is SYDVKM. CDR3 in DNA: TGTGCCAGCAGTTCTGTCGAGCTCAAATCTCGGGAGCAGTACTTC. Translation: CASSSVELKSREQYF.

The chain links TRBV7-9 to TRBJ1-5; no definite D call. CDR1 is SEHNR, CDR2 FQNEAQ, per germline (reference sequence). Trimming pared 2 bases from V and 2 bases from J, leaving 4 bases between. This CDR3 has 13 amino acids. In nucleotides, the CDR3 is TGTGCCAGCAGCTTACAGGGCAATCAGCCCCAGCATTTT. It translates to CASSLQGNQPQHF.

The chain couples TRBV27 to TRBJ2-1; no reliable D call. Per the germline V gene, CDR1 is MNHEY and CDR2 is SMNVEV (reference sequence). The CDR3 spans 12 residues. Deletions cut 2 bases from V and 10 bases from J, with 9 bases between. The CDR3 is CASSLPSYEQFF. The CDR3 region has the DNA TGTGCCAGCAGTTTACCCTCCTACGAGCAGTTCTTC.

V usage is TRBV15 and J usage is TRBJ1-5; the D is unclear. Trimming took off 0 bases at V and 3 bases at J, with 18 bases between the two ends. Germline V gene sequence: CDR1 LNHNV, CDR2 YYDKDF (reference sequence). The CDR3 has 18 amino acids. CDR3 sequence (DNA): TGTGCCACCAGCAGAGATCAACGGGGAAAGATTCTCAATCAGCCCCAGCATTTT. Protein: CATSRDQRGKILNQPQHF.

The chain combines TRBV4-3 with TRBJ2-2; 8 nucleotides line up with TRBD2. The CDR3 sequence is 19 residues long. The V and J ends lost 1 base and 7 bases, in that order; junction bases with no gene match: 17. CDR1 is LGHNA and CDR2 is YSLEER in the germline V gene. Here the CDR3 reads CASSQGAAGTGGPDGELFF. The CDR3 DNA follows: TGCGCCAGCAGCCAAGGGGCTGCGGGAACGGGAGGGCCGGACGGGGAGCTGTTTTTT.

The chain employs TRBV3-1 (or the pseudogene TRBV3-2) and TRBJ2-7, with D hard to call. The CDR3 covers 12 residues. In germline, CDR1 is LGHDT, CDR2 YNNKEL (reference sequence). V was cut by 3 bases and J by 0 bases, with 3 bases left in between. This chain's CDR3 is CASSQYSYEQYF. In nucleotides, the CDR3 is TGTGCCAGCAGCCAGTACTCCTACGAGCAGTACTTC.

The gene calls are TRBV21-1 and TRBJ1-2. TRBV21-1 is shown as a pseudogene. The CDR3 is 15 residues long. The CDR3 nucleotides are TGTGCCAGCAGCTCCAAACCTCGGGTTCGTTATGGCTACACCTTC. Protein product: CASSSKPRVRYGYTF.

This sequence joins TRBV18 and TRBJ1-1; 10 bases map to TRBD1. CDR1 is KGHSH, CDR2 LQKENI, per germline. V gave up 3 bases and J gave up 1 base; unmatched junction bases: 5. This CDR3 contains 16 residues. In DNA, the CDR3 is TGTGCCAGCTCACCGAACAGACAGGGGGCGAACACTGAAGCTTTCTTT. It translates to CASSPNRQGANTEAFF.

The V call is TRBV27, the J call TRBJ1-6; D possibly corresponds to TRBD1 (6 bases). Trimming cost V 6 bases and J 9 bases, with 15 bases left between them. CDR1 MNHEY and CDR2 SMNVEV come from the germline V gene (reference sequence). This CDR3 contains 14 residues. The CDR3 DNA sequence: TGTGCCAGCAGCAAAGGGGGGGAAGGTTCACCCCTCCACTTT. Translating it yields CASSKGGEGSPLHF.

J is TRBJ1-4 and V is TRBV7-2, with D tentatively TRBD1 (5 bases). Trimming shortened V by 5 bases and J by 8 bases, and 12 bases separated the two germline ends. Germline lookup yields CDR1 SGHTA and CDR2 FQGNSA. This CDR3 comprises 13 residues. The CDR3 is CASSPNRGEKLFF. CDR3 coding DNA: TGTGCCAGCAGCCCTAATCGGGGGGAAAAACTGTTTTTT.

The genes are TRBV11-2 and TRBJ2-5; the D is unclear. Germline CDR1 and CDR2: SGHAT and FQNNGV. The V and J ends lost 4 bases and 3 bases respectively, with 12 bases between them. This CDR3 spans 14 amino acids. The CDR3 spells CASSSSGGKETQYF. The CDR3 nucleotides read TGTGCCAGCAGCTCCTCGGGTGGTAAAGAGACCCAGTACTTC.

The CDR3 sequence: CASSVGTVATNEKLFF. The CDR3 DNA is TGTGCCAGCAGCGTTGGGACAGTTGCAACTAATGAAAAACTGTTTTTT. The gene calls are TRBV9 and TRBJ1-4, with 7 bases matching TRBD1. The CDR3 runs 16 residues. V was pared by 2 bases and J by 0 bases, with 4 bases of the junction left unmatched. Germline values: CDR1 SGDLS, CDR2 YYNGEE. Using reference TRBV9 and TRBJ1-4 for the parts outside the CDR3, the full variable domain is DSGVTQTPKHLITATGQRVTLRCSPRSGDLSVYWYQQSLDQGLQFLIQYYNGEERAKGNILERFSAQQFPDLHSELNLSSLELGDSALYFCASSVGTVATNEKLFFGSGTQLSVL.

The sample holds a few counts of this clone. The junction shows a germline mismatch at one end, possibly a read error. This chain connects TRBV14 to TRBJ2-2; 7 nucleotides line up with TRBD1. The CDR3 is 15 amino acids. Germline CDR1 SGHDN, CDR2 FVKESK. Written as DNA, the CDR3 is TGTGCCAGCAGCAGAACGGGACAGCCGACCGAGGAGCTGTTTTTT. Its protein product is CASSRTGQPTEELFF.

The J gene is TRBJ2-1, the V gene TRBV7-9; D may be TRBD2 (6 bases). The CDR3 contains 16 residues. The V gene lost 1 base and the J gene lost 2 bases, with 12 bases spanning the gap. In germline, CDR1 is SEHNR, CDR2 FQNEAQ (reference sequence). The CDR3 DNA is TGTGCCAGCAGCTTAGGCGGGACTTTAGCCTACAATGAGCAGTTCTTC. As protein: CASSLGGTLAYNEQFF. Using reference TRBV7-9 and TRBJ2-1 for the parts outside the CDR3, the full variable domain is DTGVSQNPRHKITKRGQNVTFRCDPISEHNRLYWYRQTLGQGPEFLTYFQNEAQLEKSRLLSDRFSAERPKGSFSTLEIQRTEQGDSAMYLCASSLGGTLAYNEQFFGPGTRLTVL.

The chain has TRBV19 and TRBJ2-2, with D perhaps TRBD1 (5 bases). CDR1 is LNHDA, CDR2 SQIVND, per germline (reference sequence). With 0 bases removed from V and 6 bases from J, the gap between germline ends came to 5 bases. This CDR3 region has 13 residues. DNA of the CDR3: TGTGCCAGTAGTATAGAAGGGGCCGGGGAGCTGTTTTTT. The encoded protein is CASSIEGAGELFF.

A single count supports this clone. V usage is TRBV2 and J usage is TRBJ2-5; maybe TRBD1 (6 bases). V was trimmed by 6 bases and J by 0 bases, leaving 11 bases between them. Germline V gene lookup returns CDR1 SNHLY and CDR2 FYNNEI. The CDR3 consists of 14 residues. CDR3 in amino acids: CASSGTPYQETQYF. Here the CDR3 DNA reads TGTGCCAGCAGCGGGACACCGTACCAAGAGACCCAGTACTTC.

The rearrangement links TRBV9 to TRBJ1-6, with a tentative D call TRBD1 (5 bases). The CDR3 totals 15 residues. Looked up from germline, CDR1 is SGDLS and CDR2 is YYNGEE. V dropped 3 bases and J dropped 10 bases, with 17 bases sitting between them. Here the CDR3 DNA reads TGTGCCAGCAGCGAAGGGGATGGCCCGGTCTCACCCCTCCACTTT. It encodes CASSEGDGPVSPLHF.

The chain employs TRBV4-3 and TRBJ2-1; D ambiguous. Germline CDR1 LGHNA, CDR2 YSLEER. Trimming removed 0 bases at V and 3 bases at J, with 6 bases between. The CDR3 spans 14 residues. CDR3: CASSQDRYYNEQFF. CDR3 nucleotides: TGCGCCAGCAGCCAAGATCGCTACTACAATGAGCAGTTCTTC.

The rearrangement links TRBV19 to TRBJ2-3; TRBD2 matches 9 bases. Trimming cost V 3 bases and J 0 bases; bases outside gene matches: 1. Germline CDR1 is LNHDA and CDR2 is SQIVND (reference sequence). The CDR3 spans 15 residues. Here the CDR3 DNA reads TGTGCCAGTAGTATTACTAGCGGGAGCACAGATACGCAGTATTTT. This codes for CASSITSGSTDTQYF.

This clone has just one count. CDR3 amino acids: CASSEPWTGLYGYTF. CDR3 DNA: TGTGCCAGCAGTGAACCCTGGACAGGGCTCTATGGCTACACCTTC. The chain has TRBV2 and TRBJ1-2; 8 nucleotides align to TRBD1. Germline assignment: CDR1 SNHLY and CDR2 FYNNEI. V dropped 2 bases and J dropped 4; count of bases not matched to a gene: 6. The CDR3 consists of 15 residues.

The chain links TRBV19 to TRBJ2-1; 10 nucleotides match TRBD2. In germline, CDR1 is LNHDA, CDR2 SQIVND (reference sequence). This CDR3 is 14 amino acids long. After removal of 5 bases from V and 10 bases from J, the junction contained 8 bases not matched to a gene. DNA of the CDR3: TGTGCCAGTAGTGCTCTAGCGGGAGCTAGCGAGCAGTTCTTC. Its translation: CASSALAGASEQFF.